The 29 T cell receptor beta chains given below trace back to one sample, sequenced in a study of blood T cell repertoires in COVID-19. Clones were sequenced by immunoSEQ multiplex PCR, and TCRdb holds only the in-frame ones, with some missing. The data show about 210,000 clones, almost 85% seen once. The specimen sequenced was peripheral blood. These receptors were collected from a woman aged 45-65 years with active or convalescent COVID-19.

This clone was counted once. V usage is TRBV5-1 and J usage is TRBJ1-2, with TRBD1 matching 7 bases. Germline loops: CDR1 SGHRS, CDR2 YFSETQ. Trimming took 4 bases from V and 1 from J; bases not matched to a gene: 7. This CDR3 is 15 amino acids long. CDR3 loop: CASSAGTVFNYGYTF. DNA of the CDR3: TGCGCCAGCAGCGCCGGGACAGTCTTTAACTATGGCTACACCTTC. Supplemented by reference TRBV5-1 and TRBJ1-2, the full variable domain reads KAGVTQTPRYLIKTRGQQVTLSCSPISGHRSVSWYQQTPGQGLQFLFEYFSETQRNKGNFPGRFSGRQFSNSRSEMNVSTLELGDSALYLCASSAGTVFNYGYTFGSGTRLTVV.

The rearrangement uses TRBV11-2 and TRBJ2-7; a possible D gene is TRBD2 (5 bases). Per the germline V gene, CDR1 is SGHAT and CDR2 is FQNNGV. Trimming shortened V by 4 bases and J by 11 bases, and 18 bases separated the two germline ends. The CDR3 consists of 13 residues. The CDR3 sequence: CASSSPPRGIKYF. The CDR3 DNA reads TGTGCCAGCAGCTCCCCGCCCCGAGGGATTAAGTACTTC.

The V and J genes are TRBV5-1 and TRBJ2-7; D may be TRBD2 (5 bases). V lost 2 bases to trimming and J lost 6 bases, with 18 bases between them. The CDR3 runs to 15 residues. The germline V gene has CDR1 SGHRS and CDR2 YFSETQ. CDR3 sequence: CASSFGGTSRGEQYV. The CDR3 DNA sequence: TGCGCCAGCAGCTTTGGCGGCACTTCTCGGGGCGAGCAGTACGTC.

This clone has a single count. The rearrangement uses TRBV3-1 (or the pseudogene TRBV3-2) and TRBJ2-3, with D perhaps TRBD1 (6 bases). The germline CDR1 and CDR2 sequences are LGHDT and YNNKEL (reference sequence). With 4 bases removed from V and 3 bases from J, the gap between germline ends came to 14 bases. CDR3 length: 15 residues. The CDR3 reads CASSPRTQGTDTQYF. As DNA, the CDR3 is TGTGCCAGCAGCCCACGAACCCAGGGGACAGATACGCAGTATTTT.

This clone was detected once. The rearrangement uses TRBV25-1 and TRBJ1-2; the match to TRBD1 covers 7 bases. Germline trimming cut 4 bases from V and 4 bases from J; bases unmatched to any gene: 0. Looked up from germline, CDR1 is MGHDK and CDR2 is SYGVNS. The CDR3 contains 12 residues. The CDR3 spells CASSGQGYGYTF. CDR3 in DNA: TGTGCCAGCAGTGGACAGGGCTATGGCTACACCTTC.

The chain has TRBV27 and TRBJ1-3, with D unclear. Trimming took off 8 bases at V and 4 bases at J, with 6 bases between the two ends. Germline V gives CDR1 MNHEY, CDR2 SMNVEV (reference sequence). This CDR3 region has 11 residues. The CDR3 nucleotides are TGTGCCAGCCTCGTCGGAAACACCATATATTTT. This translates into CASLVGNTIYF.

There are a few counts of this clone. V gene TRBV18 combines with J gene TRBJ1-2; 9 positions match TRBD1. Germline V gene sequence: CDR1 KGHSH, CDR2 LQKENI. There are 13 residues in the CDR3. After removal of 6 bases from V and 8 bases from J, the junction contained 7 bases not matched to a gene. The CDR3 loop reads CASSLQGAQGYTF. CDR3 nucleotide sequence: TGTGCCAGCTCTCTACAGGGGGCGCAAGGCTACACCTTC.

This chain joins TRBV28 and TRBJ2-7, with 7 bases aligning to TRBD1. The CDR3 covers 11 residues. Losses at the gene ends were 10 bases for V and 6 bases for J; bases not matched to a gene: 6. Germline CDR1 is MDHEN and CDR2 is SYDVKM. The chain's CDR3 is CATADRSEQYV. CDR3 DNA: TGTGCCACCGCGGACAGGAGCGAGCAGTACGTC.

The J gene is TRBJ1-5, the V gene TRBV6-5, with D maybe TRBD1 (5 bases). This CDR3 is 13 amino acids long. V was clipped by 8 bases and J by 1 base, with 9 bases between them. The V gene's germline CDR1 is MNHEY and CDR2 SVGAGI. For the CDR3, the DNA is TGTGCCAGCCCATACAGGAGCAATCAGCCCCAGCATTTT. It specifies CASPYRSNQPQHF.

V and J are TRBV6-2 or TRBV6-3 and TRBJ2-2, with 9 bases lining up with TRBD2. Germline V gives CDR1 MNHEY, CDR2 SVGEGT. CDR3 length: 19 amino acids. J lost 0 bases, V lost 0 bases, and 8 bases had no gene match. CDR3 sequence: CASSYSRASGIANTGELFF. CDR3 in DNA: TGTGCCAGCAGTTACTCCCGGGCTAGCGGGATCGCGAACACCGGGGAGCTGTTTTTT.

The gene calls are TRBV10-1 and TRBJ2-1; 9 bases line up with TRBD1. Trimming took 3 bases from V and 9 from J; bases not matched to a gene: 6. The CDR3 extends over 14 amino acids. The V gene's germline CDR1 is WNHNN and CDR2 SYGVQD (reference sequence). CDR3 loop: CASSDWGQGGEQFF. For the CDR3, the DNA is TGCGCCAGCAGTGATTGGGGACAGGGTGGTGAGCAGTTCTTC.

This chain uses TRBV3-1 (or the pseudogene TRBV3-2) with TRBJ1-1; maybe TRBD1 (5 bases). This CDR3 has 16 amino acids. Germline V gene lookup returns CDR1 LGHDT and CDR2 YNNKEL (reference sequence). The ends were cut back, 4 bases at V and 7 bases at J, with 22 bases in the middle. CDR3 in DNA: TGTGCCAGCAGCCGAATGGGGATAGGGGTAAGGAGTGAAGCTTTCTTT. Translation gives CASSRMGIGVRSEAFF.

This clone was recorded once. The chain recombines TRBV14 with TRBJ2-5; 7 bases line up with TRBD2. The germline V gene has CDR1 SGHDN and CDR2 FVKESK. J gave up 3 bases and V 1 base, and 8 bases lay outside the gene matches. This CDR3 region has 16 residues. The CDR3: CASSQVAGRWEETQYF. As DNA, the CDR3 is TGTGCCAGCAGCCAAGTGGCCGGGAGGTGGGAAGAGACCCAGTACTTC.

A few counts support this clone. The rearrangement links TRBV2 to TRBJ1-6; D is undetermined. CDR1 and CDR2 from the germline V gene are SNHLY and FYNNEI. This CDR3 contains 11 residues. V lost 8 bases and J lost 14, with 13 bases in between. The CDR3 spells CASSRETTLHF. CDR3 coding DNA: TGTGCCAGCTCGCGGGAGACTACCCTCCACTTT.

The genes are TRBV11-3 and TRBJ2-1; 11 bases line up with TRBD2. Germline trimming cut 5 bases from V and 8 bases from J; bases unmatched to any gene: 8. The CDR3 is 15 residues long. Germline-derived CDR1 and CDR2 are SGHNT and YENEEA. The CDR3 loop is CASSTGTSGLDEQFF. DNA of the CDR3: TGTGCCAGCAGCACCGGGACTAGCGGCTTGGATGAGCAGTTCTTC.

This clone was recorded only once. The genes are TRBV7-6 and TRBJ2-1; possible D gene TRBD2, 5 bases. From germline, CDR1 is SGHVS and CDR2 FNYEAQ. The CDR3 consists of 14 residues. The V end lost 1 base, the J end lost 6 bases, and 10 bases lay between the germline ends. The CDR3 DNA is TGTGCCAGCAGCTTAGAGAGGGCCAGCAATGAGCAGTTCTTC. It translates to CASSLERASNEQFF.

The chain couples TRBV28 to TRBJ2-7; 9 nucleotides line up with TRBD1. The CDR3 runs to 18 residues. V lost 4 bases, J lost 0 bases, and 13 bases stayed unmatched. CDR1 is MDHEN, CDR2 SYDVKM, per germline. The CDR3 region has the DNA TGTGCCAGCAGTTCGGACCGATCCTACAGGGGGCACTCCTACGAGCAGTACGTC. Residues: CASSSDRSYRGHSYEQYV.

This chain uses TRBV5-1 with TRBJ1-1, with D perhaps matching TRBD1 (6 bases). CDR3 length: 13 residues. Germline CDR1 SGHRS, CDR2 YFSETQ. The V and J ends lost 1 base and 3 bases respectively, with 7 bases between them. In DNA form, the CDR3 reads TGCGCCAGCAGCTTGTCAGGGGACACTGAAGCTTTCTTT. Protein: CASSLSGDTEAFF.

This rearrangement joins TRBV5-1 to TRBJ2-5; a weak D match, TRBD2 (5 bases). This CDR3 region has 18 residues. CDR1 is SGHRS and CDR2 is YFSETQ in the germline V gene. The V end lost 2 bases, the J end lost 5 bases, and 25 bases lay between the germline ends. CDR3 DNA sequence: TGCGCCAGCAGCTTCCGTGGCTCCGGACTTTGGGCGGCGGAGACCCAGTACTTC. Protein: CASSFRGSGLWAAETQYF. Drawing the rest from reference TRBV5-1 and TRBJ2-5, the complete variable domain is KAGVTQTPRYLIKTRGQQVTLSCSPISGHRSVSWYQQTPGQGLQFLFEYFSETQRNKGNFPGRFSGRQFSNSRSEMNVSTLELGDSALYLCASSFRGSGLWAAETQYFGPGTRLLVL.

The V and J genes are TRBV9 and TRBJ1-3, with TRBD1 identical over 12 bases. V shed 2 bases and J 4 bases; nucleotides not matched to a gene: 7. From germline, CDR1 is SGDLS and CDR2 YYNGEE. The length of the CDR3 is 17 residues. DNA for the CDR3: TGTGCCAGCAGCGTCGCGGGACAGGGGGCTACAGGAAACACCATATATTTT. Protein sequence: CASSVAGQGATGNTIYF.

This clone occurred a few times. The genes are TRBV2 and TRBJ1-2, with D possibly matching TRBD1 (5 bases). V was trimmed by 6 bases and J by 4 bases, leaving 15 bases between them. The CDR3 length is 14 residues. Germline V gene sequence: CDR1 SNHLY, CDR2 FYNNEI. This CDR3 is CASRTADTFYGYTF. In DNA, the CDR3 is TGTGCCAGCAGGACAGCAGACACGTTCTATGGCTACACCTTC. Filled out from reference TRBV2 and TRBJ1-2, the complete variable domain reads EPEVTQTPSHQVTQMGQEVILRCVPISNHLYFYWYRQILGQKVEFLVSFYNNEISEKSEIFDDQFSVERPDGSNFTLKIRSTKLEDSAMYFCASRTADTFYGYTFGSGTRLTVV.

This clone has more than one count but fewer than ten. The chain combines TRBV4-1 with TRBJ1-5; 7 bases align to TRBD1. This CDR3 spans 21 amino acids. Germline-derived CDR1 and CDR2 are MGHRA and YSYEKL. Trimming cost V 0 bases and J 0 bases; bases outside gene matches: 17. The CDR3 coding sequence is TGCGCCAGCAGCCAAGATTTTTCCGGGACAGTGAGTCCCAATAGCAATCAGCCCCAGCATTTT. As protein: CASSQDFSGTVSPNSNQPQHF.

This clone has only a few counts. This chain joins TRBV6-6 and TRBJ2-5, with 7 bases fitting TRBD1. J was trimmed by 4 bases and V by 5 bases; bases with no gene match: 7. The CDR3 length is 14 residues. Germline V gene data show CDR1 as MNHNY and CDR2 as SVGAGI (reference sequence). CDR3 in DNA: TGTGCCAGCAGTCCTCGACAGGGTGGAGAGACCCAGTACTTC. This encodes CASSPRQGGETQYF.

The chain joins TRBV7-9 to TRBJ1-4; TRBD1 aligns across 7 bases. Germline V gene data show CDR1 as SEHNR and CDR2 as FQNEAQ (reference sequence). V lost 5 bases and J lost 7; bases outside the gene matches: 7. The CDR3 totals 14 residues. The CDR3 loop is CASSLTGPAEKLFF. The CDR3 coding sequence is TGTGCCAGCAGCCTGACAGGGCCAGCTGAAAAACTGTTTTTT.

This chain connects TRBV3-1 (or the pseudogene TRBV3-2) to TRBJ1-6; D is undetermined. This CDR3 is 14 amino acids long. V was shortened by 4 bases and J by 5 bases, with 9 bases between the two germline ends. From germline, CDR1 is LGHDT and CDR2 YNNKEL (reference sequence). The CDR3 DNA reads TGTGCCAGCAGCCTCCGGGGTCATAATTCACCCCTCCACTTT. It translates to CASSLRGHNSPLHF.

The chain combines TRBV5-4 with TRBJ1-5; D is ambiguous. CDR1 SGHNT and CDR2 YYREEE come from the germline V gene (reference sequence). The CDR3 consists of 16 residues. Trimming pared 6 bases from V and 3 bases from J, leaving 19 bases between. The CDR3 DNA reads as TGTGCCAGCACCCATCCCGGGTGGCCGTACAATCAGCCCCAGCATTTT. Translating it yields CASTHPGWPYNQPQHF.

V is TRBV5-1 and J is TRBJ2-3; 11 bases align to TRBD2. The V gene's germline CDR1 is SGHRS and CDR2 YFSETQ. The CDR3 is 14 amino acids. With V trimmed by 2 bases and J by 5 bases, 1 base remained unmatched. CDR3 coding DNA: TGCGCCAGCAGCTTTGGGACTAGCGGAGATACGCAGTATTTT. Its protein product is CASSFGTSGDTQYF.

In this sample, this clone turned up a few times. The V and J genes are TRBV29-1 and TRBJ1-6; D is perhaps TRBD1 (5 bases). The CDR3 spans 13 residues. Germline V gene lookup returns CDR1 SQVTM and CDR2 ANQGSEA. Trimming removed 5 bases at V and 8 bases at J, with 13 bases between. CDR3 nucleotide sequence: TGCAGCGTTAGGACGCAAGGGGATTCACCCCTCCACTTT. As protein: CSVRTQGDSPLHF.

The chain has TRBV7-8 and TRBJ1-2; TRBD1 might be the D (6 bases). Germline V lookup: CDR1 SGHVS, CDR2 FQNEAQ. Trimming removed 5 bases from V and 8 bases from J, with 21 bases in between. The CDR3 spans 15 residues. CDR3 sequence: CASSRDLQGLGGYTF. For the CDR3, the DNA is TGTGCCAGCAGCCGAGATCTACAGGGTTTGGGGGGCTACACCTTC.